The 10 T cell receptor beta chains below were found in one sample sequenced in a study of beta chain features in type 1 diabetes. TCRB transcripts that were expressed got sequenced, as all of the isolated RNA had been reverse transcribed. The repertoire was sequenced with immunoSEQ multiplex PCR; TCRdb's copy has only in-frame clones and lacks some. The data contain some 220,000 clones, roughly a tenth of them singletons. The sequenced sample consisted of central memory CD4+ T cells from blood. The receptors shown here come from a man aged 18 to 30 in good health.

The V call is TRBV27, the J call TRBJ2-7; tentative D call: TRBD2 (6 bases). Germline V lookup: CDR1 MNHEY, CDR2 SMNVEV (reference sequence). This CDR3 spans 14 amino acids. V dropped 4 bases and J dropped 2 bases, with 12 bases sitting between them. The CDR3 sequence is CASSSRDFTYEQYF. DNA for the CDR3: TGTGCCAGCAGTTCGAGGGACTTCACCTACGAGCAGTACTTC.

This clone was found a few times. The chain carries TRBV5-1 and TRBJ2-7; TRBD1 matches 8 bases. With V trimmed by 5 bases and J by 7 bases, 11 bases remained unmatched. The germline CDR1 and CDR2 sequences are SGHRS and YFSETQ. CDR3 size: 14 residues. The CDR3 DNA is TGCGCCAGCAGGCAGGGGACAGGCGTAAGGGAGCAGTACTTC. Protein sequence: CASRQGTGVREQYF.

The CDR3 coding sequence is TGTGCCAGCAGCTTAAACGACAACACTGAAGCTTTCTTT. As protein: CASSLNDNTEAFF. The rearrangement links TRBV7-3 to TRBJ1-1; D is unclear. From germline, CDR1 is SGHTA and CDR2 FQGTGA. V shed 1 base and J shed 2 bases, with 5 bases lying between them. The CDR3 is 13 amino acids.

Points on this clone: This probably arose from a read error, given a far larger clone one base away. The chain carries TRBV4-2 and TRBJ2-3, with unresolved D. Trimming removed 4 bases from V and 1 base from J, with 0 bases in between. The CDR3 sequence is 11 residues long. From germline, CDR1 is LGHNA and CDR2 YNFKEQ. The CDR3 loop reads CASSRTDTQYF. The DNA of the CDR3 is TGTGCCAGCAGCCGCACAGATACGCAGTATTTT.

The chain employs TRBV27 and TRBJ2-1, with 7 bases that match TRBD2. This CDR3 comprises 15 residues. After removal of 3 bases from V and 9 bases from J, the junction contained 11 bases not matched to a gene. The germline gives CDR1 MNHEY, CDR2 SMNVEV (reference sequence). The CDR3 region is CASSLVWGRAGEQFF. CDR3 in DNA: TGTGCCAGCAGTTTGGTATGGGGGAGGGCGGGTGAGCAGTTCTTC.

There are many counts of this clone. V gene TRBV2 combines with J gene TRBJ2-7; D gene uncertain. CDR3 length equals 13 residues. The germline V gene has CDR1 SNHLY and CDR2 FYNNEI. V lost 2 bases and J lost 3, with 8 bases in between. CDR3 nucleotide sequence: TGTGCCAGCAGTGAACACAGCCTCTACGAGCAGTACTTC. As protein: CASSEHSLYEQYF.

The table lists this clone with many counts. This chain uses TRBV13 with TRBJ2-1; D is undetermined. Per germline, CDR1 PRHDT and CDR2 FYEKMQ (reference sequence). CDR3 size: 12 residues. Trimming cost V 4 bases and J 9 bases, with 10 bases left between them. The CDR3 here is CASSSRFSEQFF. The CDR3 coding sequence is TGTGCCAGCAGCTCCAGATTCAGTGAGCAGTTCTTC.

This clone was counted only a few times. The chain couples TRBV28 to TRBJ2-7, with D maybe TRBD1 (5 bases). Per germline, CDR1 MDHEN and CDR2 SYDVKM. V lost 4 bases, J lost 3 bases, and 10 bases lay in between. This CDR3 comprises 13 residues. The DNA of the CDR3 is TGTGCCAGCAGTTCCCCCAGGGTCTACGAGCAGTACTTC. Its translation: CASSSPRVYEQYF.

This clone was recorded a few times. The chain employs TRBV4-1 and TRBJ2-5, with TRBD1 matching over 11 bases. Trimming cost V 4 bases and J 4 bases; bases outside gene matches: 5. The CDR3 loop spans 15 amino acids. Germline V gene data show CDR1 as MGHRA and CDR2 as YSYEKL. This CDR3 is CASSPGQGVGETQYF. CDR3 nucleotides: TGCGCCAGCAGCCCGGGACAGGGGGTCGGAGAGACCCAGTACTTC.

The rearrangement uses TRBV30 and TRBJ1-5; D might be TRBD1 (5 bases). This CDR3 is built from 17 residues. CDR1 and CDR2 from the germline V gene are GTSNPN and SVGIG (reference sequence). V lost 4 bases and J lost 4, with 23 bases in between. The DNA for the CDR3 is TGTGCCTGGACAGGTTGCCGGCCCAGGGACCGTAATCAGCCCCAGCATTTT. Translation: CAWTGCRPRDRNQPQHF. Supplemented by reference TRBV30 and TRBJ1-5, the full variable domain reads SQTIHQWPATLVQPVGSPLSLECTVEGTSNPNLYWYRQAAGRGLQLLFYSVGIGQISSEVPQNLSASRPQDRQFILSSKKLLLSDSGFYLCAWTGCRPRDRNQPQHFGDGTRLSIL.